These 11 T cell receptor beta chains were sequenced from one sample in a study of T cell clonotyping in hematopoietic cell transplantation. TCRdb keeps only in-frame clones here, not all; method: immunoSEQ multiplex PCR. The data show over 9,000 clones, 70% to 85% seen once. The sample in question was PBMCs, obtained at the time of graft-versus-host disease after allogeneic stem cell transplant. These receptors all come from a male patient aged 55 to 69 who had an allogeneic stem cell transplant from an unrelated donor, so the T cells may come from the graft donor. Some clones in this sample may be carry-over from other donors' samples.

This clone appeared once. The CDR3 bases are TGTGCCAGCAGCGTAGCTTACGACGATACGCAGTATTTT. It yields the protein CASSVAYDDTQYF. The rearrangement joins TRBV9 to TRBJ2-3; D gene uncertain. The CDR3 is 13 amino acids. Per germline, CDR1 SGDLS and CDR2 YYNGEE. V dropped 0 bases and J dropped 6 bases, with 8 bases sitting between them.

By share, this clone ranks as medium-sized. The chain's CDR3 is CASSLASNWNTEAFF. Written as DNA, the CDR3 is TGTGCCAGCAGCTTAGCGTCAAACTGGAACACTGAAGCTTTCTTT. The chain couples TRBV7-9 to TRBJ1-1; D gene uncertain. The CDR3 totals 15 residues. Per the germline V gene, CDR1 is SEHNR and CDR2 is FQNEAQ (reference sequence). With 0 bases removed from V and 1 base from J, the gap between germline ends came to 9 bases.

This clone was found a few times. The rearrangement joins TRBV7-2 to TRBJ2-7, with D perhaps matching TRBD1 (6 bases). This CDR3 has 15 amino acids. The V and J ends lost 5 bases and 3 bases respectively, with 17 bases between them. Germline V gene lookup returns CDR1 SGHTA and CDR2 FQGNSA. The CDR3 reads CASSATPGTNYEQYF. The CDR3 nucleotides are TGTGCCAGCAGCGCCACCCCCGGGACAAACTACGAGCAGTACTTC.

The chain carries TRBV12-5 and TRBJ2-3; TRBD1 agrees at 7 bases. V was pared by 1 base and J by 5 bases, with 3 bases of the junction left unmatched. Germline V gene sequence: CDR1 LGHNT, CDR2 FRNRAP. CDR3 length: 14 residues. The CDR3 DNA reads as TGTGCTAGTGGTTTGGGGGACAGTCGAGATACGCAGTATTTT. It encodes CASGLGDSRDTQYF.

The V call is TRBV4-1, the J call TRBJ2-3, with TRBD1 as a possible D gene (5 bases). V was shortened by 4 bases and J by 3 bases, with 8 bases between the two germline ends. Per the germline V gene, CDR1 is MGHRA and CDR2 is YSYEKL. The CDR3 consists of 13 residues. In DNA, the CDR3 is TGCGCCAGCAGCCTACAGGATACAGATACGCAGTATTTT. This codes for CASSLQDTDTQYF.

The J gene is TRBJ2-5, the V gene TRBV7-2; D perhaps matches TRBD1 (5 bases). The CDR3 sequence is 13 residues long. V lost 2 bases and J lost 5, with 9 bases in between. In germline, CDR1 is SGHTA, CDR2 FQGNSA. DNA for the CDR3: TGTGCCAGCAGCTTACAGGGTCGCGAGACCCAGTACTTC. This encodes CASSLQGRETQYF.

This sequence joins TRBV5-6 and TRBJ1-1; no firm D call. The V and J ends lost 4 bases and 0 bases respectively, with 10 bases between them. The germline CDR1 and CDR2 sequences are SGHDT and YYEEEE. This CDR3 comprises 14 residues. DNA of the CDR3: TGTGCCAGCAGCGCCGGACCTATGAACACTGAAGCTTTCTTT. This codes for CASSAGPMNTEAFF.

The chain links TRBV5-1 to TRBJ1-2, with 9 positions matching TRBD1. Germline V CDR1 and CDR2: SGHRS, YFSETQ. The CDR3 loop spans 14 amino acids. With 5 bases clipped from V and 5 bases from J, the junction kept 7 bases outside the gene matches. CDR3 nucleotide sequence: TGCGCCAGCAGAGTGGGGGACAGGGAGTATGGCTACACCTTC. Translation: CASRVGDREYGYTF.

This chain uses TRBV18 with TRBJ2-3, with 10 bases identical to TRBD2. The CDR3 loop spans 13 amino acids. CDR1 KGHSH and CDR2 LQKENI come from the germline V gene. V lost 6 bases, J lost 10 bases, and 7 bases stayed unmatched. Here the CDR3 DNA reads TGTGCCAGCTCGCCTAGCGGGGGAGCAGCGCAGTATTTT. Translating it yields CASSPSGGAAQYF.

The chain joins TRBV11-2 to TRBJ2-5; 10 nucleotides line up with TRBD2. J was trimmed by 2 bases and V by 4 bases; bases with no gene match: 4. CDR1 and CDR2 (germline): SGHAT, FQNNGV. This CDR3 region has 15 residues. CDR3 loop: CASSSERGGQETQYF. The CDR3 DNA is TGTGCCAGCAGCTCCGAGCGGGGGGGTCAAGAGACCCAGTACTTC.

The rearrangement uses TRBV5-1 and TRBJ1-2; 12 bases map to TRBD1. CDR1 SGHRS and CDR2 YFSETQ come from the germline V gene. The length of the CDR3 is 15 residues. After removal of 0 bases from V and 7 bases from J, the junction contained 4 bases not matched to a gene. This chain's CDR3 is CASSLEGQGAFGYTF. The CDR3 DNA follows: TGCGCCAGCAGCTTGGAGGGACAGGGGGCCTTTGGCTACACCTTC.